This TCR beta chain stems from a study of T cell responses to AZD1222 COVID-19 vaccine. For the study at large: Pooling was applied to second doses at about 4 or about 12 weeks.

Germline V lookup: CDR1 SGHTA, CDR2 FQGNSA. The length of the CDR3 is 15 residues. V was pared by 4 bases and J by 6 bases, with 8 bases of the junction left unmatched. Only in-frame clones appear in the TCRdb table, and some are missing; sequencing was by immunoSEQ multiplex PCR. Found here are about 130,000 clones, roughly nine tenths of them singletons; the top ten hold under 2%. The sequence derives from an adult in good health. This specimen was peripheral blood, taken on day 0 of AZD1222 vaccination. The rearrangement joins TRBV7-2 to TRBJ2-3; 9 positions agree with TRBD2. The CDR3 spells CASSSQRGAVDTQYF. The CDR3 nucleotides read TGTGCCAGCAGCTCCCAGCGGGGGGCCGTGGATACGCAGTATTTT.